The 25 T cell receptor beta chains below all came from one sample that was sequenced in a study of CXCR3-negative and CXCR3-positive naive CD8 T cells. Each TRB cDNA library was prepared by 5' RACE (with UMI labels). TCRdb re-called the 5' RACE reads; every CDR3 protein appears as one record, without DNA. The sample totals tens of thousands of distinct CDR3 sequences; its top ten clones hold 9.5% to 13%. Material: memory CD8+ T cells from blood. These receptors came from a human donor in good health. Some clones in this sample may be carry-over from other donors' samples.

This sequence joins TRBV29-1 and TRBJ2-7; TCRdb calls TRBD1, which cannot be checked without DNA. The CDR3 covers 13 residues. Germline-derived CDR1 and CDR2 are SQVTM and ANQGSEA. CDR3 sequence reads: CSVSHRGGYEQYF.

This chain joins TRBV5-6 and TRBJ2-7; TCRdb reports TRBD1, a call that lacks DNA to check it against. This CDR3 is 14 amino acids long. The germline CDR1 and CDR2 sequences are SGHDT and YYEEEE. The CDR3 here is CASSPRGLTYEQYF.

The chain couples TRBV7-9 to TRBJ2-7; TCRdb indicates TRBD1, and absent DNA this call remains unverified. The CDR3 runs to 15 residues. Germline V lookup: CDR1 SEHNR, CDR2 FQNEAQ (reference sequence). The CDR3: CASSLAGTVAYEQYF.

The V gene is TRBV20-1, the J gene TRBJ1-1. The CDR3 totals 13 residues. The germline V gene has CDR1 DFQATT and CDR2 SNEGSKA (reference sequence). This chain's CDR3 is CSAVRYRTTEAFF.

The V call is TRBV3-2, the J call TRBJ1-6. TRBV3-2 is tagged as a pseudogene. CDR3 length: 17 amino acids. This chain's CDR3 is CASSQDDPSKRLSPLHF.

This chain connects TRBV4-3 to TRBJ1-2. Germline-derived CDR1 and CDR2 are LGHNA and YSLEER. This CDR3 region has 13 residues. The CDR3 sequence: CASSHGPDYGYTF.

The J gene is TRBJ1-3, the V gene TRBV9; with no DNA, the TCRdb D assignment of TRBD1 cannot be verified. The CDR3 loop spans 17 amino acids. The germline gives CDR1 SGDLS, CDR2 YYNGEE. The CDR3: CASSPRKGGSVGNTIYF.

J is TRBJ2-2 and V is TRBV28; TCRdb's D call of TRBD1 is untestable without DNA. The CDR3 runs 16 residues. The germline gives CDR1 MDHEN, CDR2 SYDVKM. The CDR3 reads CASSSIGGRDTGELFF. Full variable domain (rest looked up from reference TRBV28 and TRBJ2-2): DVKVTQSSRYLVKRTGEKVFLECVQDMDHENMFWYRQDPGLGLRLIYFSYDVKMKEKGDIPEGYSVSREKKERFSLILESASTNQTSMYLCASSSIGGRDTGELFFGEGSRLTVL.

The genes are TRBV6-4 and TRBJ2-1; checking the TCRdb D call of TRBD1 is not possible without DNA. The germline gives CDR1 MRHNA, CDR2 SNTAGT. This CDR3 comprises 15 residues. The CDR3: CASSDSGQGHDEQFF.

CDR3 region: CASSQDRPGLYEQYF. The V gene is TRBV4-3, the J gene TRBJ2-7; TCRdb names TRBD1, which stays unverified in the absence of DNA. This CDR3 is built from 15 residues. The germline CDR1 and CDR2 sequences are LGHNA and YSLEER.

The chain joins TRBV29-1 to TRBJ1-2; the D call from TCRdb, TRBD1, cannot be confirmed without DNA. CDR1 is SQVTM and CDR2 is ANQGSEA in the germline V gene. CDR3 length: 12 amino acids. The CDR3 sequence is CSVGGTVYGYTF.

The rearrangement uses TRBV4-2 and TRBJ1-1; TCRdb's D gene call, TRBD1, goes unchecked for lack of DNA. Germline V gene sequence: CDR1 LGHNA, CDR2 YNFKEQ. The CDR3 is made up of 14 amino acids. The CDR3 is CASSQDLEGVKAFF.

CDR3: CSARDRFSLSSGNTIYF. The genes are TRBV20-1 and TRBJ1-3. CDR1 and CDR2 (germline): DFQATT, SNEGSKA (reference sequence). The CDR3 is 17 amino acids.

V gene TRBV29-1 combines with J gene TRBJ2-7; TCRdb returns TRBD1, unconfirmable since there is no DNA. This CDR3 is built from 15 residues. Germline CDR1 reads SQVTM; CDR2 reads ANQGSEA. CDR3 residues: CSAYGGTGPSYEQYF.

V gene TRBV20-1 combines with J gene TRBJ2-1; there is no DNA to check the TCRdb D call of TRBD2. CDR1 and CDR2 from the germline V gene are DFQATT and SNEGSKA (reference sequence). The CDR3 extends over 12 amino acids. CDR3 loop: CSAGRWDNEQFF.

The chain is built from TRBV20-1 and TRBJ2-2; checking the TCRdb D call of TRBD2 is not possible without DNA. CDR1 and CDR2 from the germline V gene are DFQATT and SNEGSKA (reference sequence). The CDR3 sequence is 17 residues long. The CDR3 loop reads CSARDLLAGANTGELFF.

V gene TRBV28 combines with J gene TRBJ2-7. In germline, CDR1 is MDHEN, CDR2 SYDVKM. The CDR3 runs 11 residues. CDR3 in amino acids: CASTTSYEQYF.

The V and J genes are TRBV20-1 and TRBJ2-1; TCRdb's D call, TRBD2, is unchecked because there is no DNA. The V gene's germline CDR1 is DFQATT and CDR2 SNEGSKA (reference sequence). The CDR3 totals 14 residues. The CDR3 sequence is CSATGLALSDEQFF.

The chain is built from TRBV4-2 and TRBJ2-1; the D call of TRBD1 rests on TCRdb alone, since no DNA is present to check it. Germline lookup yields CDR1 LGHNA and CDR2 YNFKEQ. The CDR3 runs to 13 residues. CDR3 amino acids: CASSQDAGDEQFF.

This chain uses TRBV7-9 with TRBJ2-3. The germline V gene encodes CDR1 SEHNR and CDR2 FQNEAQ (reference sequence). The CDR3 totals 14 residues. CDR3 in amino acids: CASSLVASTDTQYF.

The chain uses TRBV29-1 and TRBJ2-7. The germline V gene has CDR1 SQVTM and CDR2 ANQGSEA. This CDR3 spans 13 amino acids. CDR3 sequence: CSVEGGESYEQYF.

The genes are TRBV2 and TRBJ2-5; TCRdb returns TRBD1, unconfirmable since there is no DNA. The CDR3 is 16 residues long. CDR1 is SNHLY, CDR2 FYNNEI, per germline. This CDR3 reads CASSVPRAERQETQYF.

This chain connects TRBV29-1 to TRBJ2-7. The CDR3 contains 13 residues. CDR1 is SQVTM, CDR2 ANQGSEA, per germline. CDR3 sequence reads: CSVEDGSSYEQYF.

The CDR3 sequence is CASSLGGSSYEQYF. The chain couples TRBV27 to TRBJ2-7; without DNA, the TCRdb call of TRBD1 cannot be checked. This CDR3 has 14 amino acids. CDR1 and CDR2 (germline): MNHEY, SMNVEV (reference sequence).

The CDR3 sequence: CASSSITPSYEQYF. The rearrangement uses TRBV12-3 or TRBV12-4 and TRBJ2-7. This CDR3 has 14 residues.